A single sample gave rise to the 15 T cell receptor beta chains below, sequenced in a study of blood T cell repertoires in COVID-19. Repertoires were generated with immunoSEQ multiplex PCR, while TCRdb's copy carries only in-frame clones and drops some. The sample gives roughly 260,000 clones, about nine tenths of which show up once; nearly 6.5% is in the top ten. The sample comprised PBMCs or T cells enriched from blood (not recorded which). All receptors come from a woman aged 25-40 years with acute COVID-19.

The chain combines TRBV19 with TRBJ1-1; D is perhaps TRBD1 (5 bases). Germline CDR1 reads LNHDA; CDR2 reads SQIVND (reference sequence). This CDR3 region has 14 residues. V lost 1 base and J 1 base, leaving 7 bases between the germline ends. The CDR3 DNA sequence: TGTGCCAGTAGTATAGGGACACCGAACACTGAAGCTTTCTTT. It encodes CASSIGTPNTEAFF. The full variable domain, rest sourced from reference TRBV19 and TRBJ1-1, is DGGITQSPKYLFRKEGQNVTLSCEQNLNHDAMYWYRQDPGQGLRLIYYSQIVNDFQKGDIAEGYSVSREKKESFPLTVTSAQKNPTAFYLCASSIGTPNTEAFFGQGTRLTVV.

The V and J genes are TRBV6-1 and TRBJ1-5; D unclear. Trimming shortened V by 4 bases and J by 0 bases, and 7 bases separated the two germline ends. CDR3 size: 14 residues. CDR1 is MNHNS, CDR2 SASEGT, per germline. The CDR3 region is CASSGHFSNQPQHF. CDR3 in DNA: TGTGCCAGCAGTGGACATTTTAGCAATCAGCCCCAGCATTTT.

In this sample, this clone turned up once. V is TRBV2 and J is TRBJ1-4; 7 bases are a match to TRBD1. Germline V gene sequence: CDR1 SNHLY, CDR2 FYNNEI. V shed 7 bases and J 4 bases; nucleotides not matched to a gene: 6. The CDR3 runs to 14 residues. The CDR3 is CASTRTGRNEKLFF. In nucleotides, the CDR3 is TGTGCCAGCACTCGGACAGGACGTAATGAAAAACTGTTTTTT.

The CDR3 nucleotides read TGTGCCAGCAGCTCCAGGGTGATAACCTACAATGAGCAGTTCTTC. Translated: CASSSRVITYNEQFF. The chain couples TRBV5-6 to TRBJ2-1; perhaps TRBD1 as D (5 bases). The CDR3 is 15 amino acids. Germline V CDR1 and CDR2: SGHDT, YYEEEE. Trimming stripped 3 bases from V and 2 bases from J, with 12 bases between.

The chain has TRBV28 and TRBJ1-1, with a tentative D call TRBD1 (5 bases). The CDR3 runs to 12 residues. With 3 bases removed from V and 8 bases from J, the gap between germline ends came to 10 bases. CDR1 and CDR2 (germline): MDHEN, SYDVKM. The CDR3 coding sequence is TGTGCCAGCAGTTTGGCGGCAGGGGAAGCTTTCTTT. Amino acids: CASSLAAGEAFF.

The CDR3: CASSGSGRTYNEQFF. In DNA form, the CDR3 reads TGTGCCAGTAGTGGGAGCGGGAGGACGTACAATGAGCAGTTCTTC. The chain is built from TRBV19 and TRBJ2-1, with TRBD2 identical over 9 bases. Losses at the gene ends were 5 bases for V and 4 bases for J; bases not matched to a gene: 6. The CDR3 is made up of 15 amino acids. From germline, CDR1 is LNHDA and CDR2 SQIVND (reference sequence).

The chain combines TRBV27 with TRBJ2-2; possibly TRBD1 for D (6 bases). This CDR3 has 14 residues. CDR1 MNHEY and CDR2 SMNVEV come from the germline V gene (reference sequence). V lost 6 bases to trimming and J lost 3 bases, with 11 bases between them. CDR3 sequence reads: CASSQDRYTGELFF. The CDR3, as DNA: TGTGCCAGCAGCCAGGACAGATACACCGGGGAGCTGTTTTTT.

This chain joins TRBV6-5 and TRBJ1-1; D ambiguous. The CDR3 has 13 residues. V dropped 11 bases and J dropped 4 bases, with 17 bases sitting between them. The germline V gene has CDR1 MNHEY and CDR2 SVGAGI. CDR3 in DNA: TGTGCCGGAGGGTTCACACCTCTCACTGAAGCTTTCTTT. Its protein is CAGGFTPLTEAFF.

This chain links TRBV4-3 with TRBJ2-1, with TRBD2 identical over 7 bases. Per the germline V gene, CDR1 is LGHNA and CDR2 is YSLEER. The CDR3 spans 14 residues. V lost 2 bases, J lost 8 bases, and 6 bases stayed unmatched. The CDR3 region is CASSQNRGRDEQFF. The CDR3 DNA reads TGCGCCAGCAGCCAAAATCGGGGGAGGGATGAGCAGTTCTTC.

This rearrangement joins TRBV15 to TRBJ2-5; D perhaps matches TRBD1 (7 bases). The CDR3 consists of 15 residues. V was cut by 1 base and J by 3 bases, with 12 bases left in between. CDR1 and CDR2 from the germline V gene are LNHNV and YYDKDF (reference sequence). In nucleotides, the CDR3 is TGTGCCACCAGCAGAGTCCCAGGGGGGAAAGAGACCCAGTACTTC. It is translated as CATSRVPGGKETQYF. Complete variable domain (other parts from reference TRBV15 and TRBJ2-5): DAMVIQNPRYQVTQFGKPVTLSCSQTLNHNVMYWYQQKSSQAPKLLFHYYDKDFNNEADTPDNFQSRRPNTSFCFLDIRSPGLGDTAMYLCATSRVPGGKETQYFGPGTRLLVL.

The genes are TRBV12-3 or TRBV12-4 and TRBJ2-5, with a weak D call TRBD1 (5 bases). The CDR3 has 11 residues. V was clipped by 6 bases and J by 5 bases, with 7 bases between them. The CDR3 sequence: CASRGRETQYF. The CDR3 DNA is TGTGCCAGCAGGGGGCGGGAGACCCAGTACTTC.

The DNA of the CDR3 is TGTGCCAGCAGTGAATGGGCTGGAGGCTACACCTTC. Translating it yields CASSEWAGGYTF. The J gene is TRBJ1-2, the V gene TRBV2; the D is unclear. Germline-derived CDR1 and CDR2 are SNHLY and FYNNEI. The CDR3 runs to 12 residues. Trimming removed 2 bases at V and 8 bases at J, with 9 bases between.

J is TRBJ1-1 and V is TRBV4-1; D is undetermined. V was pared by 0 bases and J by 0 bases, with 11 bases between. Germline CDR1 and CDR2: MGHRA and YSYEKL. This CDR3 spans 16 amino acids. The CDR3 DNA sequence: TGCGCCAGCAGCCAAGAATGGGAGGTCATGAACACTGAAGCTTTCTTT. This codes for CASSQEWEVMNTEAFF.

CDR3 protein: CASSLASFGNEQFF. For the CDR3, the DNA is TGCGCCAGCAGCTTGGCTAGCTTCGGAAATGAGCAGTTCTTC. The chain has TRBV5-1 and TRBJ2-1; D possibly corresponds to TRBD2 (5 bases). The CDR3 length is 14 residues. The germline CDR1 and CDR2 sequences are SGHRS and YFSETQ. V lost 0 bases and J lost 7, with 11 bases in between.

The chain joins TRBV7-2 to TRBJ2-7, with 7 nucleotides matching TRBD2. The CDR3 is made up of 14 amino acids. Unmatched junction bases numbered 6, after V lost 1 base and J lost 6 bases. CDR1 and CDR2 from the germline V gene are SGHTA and FQGNSA. The CDR3 region has the DNA TGTGCCAGCAGCTTAGGCGGCGGGGAGGGCGAGCAGTACTTC. Translated: CASSLGGGEGEQYF.